Listed here are 2 T cell receptor beta chains from one sample, sequenced in a study of technical replicates of blood from a few donors. Assay used: immunoSEQ multiplex PCR; TCRdb lists only in-frame clones, some missing. The data contain about 95,000 clones, roughly 95% of them singletons. Sequencing input: T cells isolated from PBMCs. These receptor sequences come from a human donor in good health.

The genes are TRBV7-9 and TRBJ2-7, with 8 bases fitting TRBD1. The germline CDR1 and CDR2 sequences are SEHNR and FQNEAQ (reference sequence). CDR3 length: 16 residues. V trimming: 8 bases; J trimming: 2 bases; junction bases outside the gene matches: 14. CDR3 sequence (DNA): TGTGCCAGCTCCACATCCCGGGGACAGGTTGCCTACGAGCAGTACTTC. This encodes CASSTSRGQVAYEQYF.

The chain carries TRBV28 and TRBJ2-3; 7 nucleotides align to TRBD2. Germline V CDR1 and CDR2: MDHEN, SYDVKM. Losses at the gene ends were 5 bases for V and 6 bases for J; bases not matched to a gene: 8. The CDR3 is 14 amino acids. The CDR3, as DNA: TGTGCCAGCAGTAACCCTAGCGGAGAGGATACGCAGTATTTT. It yields the protein CASSNPSGEDTQYF.